These 29 T cell receptor beta chains originate from one sample sequenced in a study of CD8+ T cells in alopecia areata. Treatment meaning: oral pan-JAK inhibitor, 5-10 mg twice daily. Investigators isolated RNA and reverse transcribed it into cDNA to act as the sequencing template. TCRdb's copy holds only in-frame clones and misses some; the assay was immunoSEQ multiplex PCR. The sample contains fewer than 250,000 clones, 50% to 75% of which appear only once. Sequencing was performed on CD4+ T cells sorted from blood, taken at week 4, from a patient treated with tofacitinib. These receptors were obtained from a human donor with alopecia areata.

V usage is TRBV6-5 and J usage is TRBJ2-5, with 8 bases that match TRBD1. The CDR3 is 14 amino acids. From germline, CDR1 is MNHEY and CDR2 SVGAGI. V shed 6 bases and J 2 bases; nucleotides not matched to a gene: 5. The DNA of the CDR3 is TGTGCCAGCAGCCCCACAGGGGGGCAAGAGACCCAGTACTTC. Protein: CASSPTGGQETQYF.

This clone showed up just a few times. The germline gene is not matched at one end of the junction; a read error may be the cause. V is TRBV29-1 and J is TRBJ2-5; D unresolved. The CDR3 is made up of 14 amino acids. Germline V gives CDR1 SQVTM, CDR2 ANQGSEA. The CDR3 reads CSVGGSNTQDTQYF. CDR3 coding DNA: TGCAGCGTTGGTGGTTCCAATACGCAAGATACCCAGTACTTC.

The chain uses TRBV6-1 and TRBJ1-6; 11 bases match TRBD1. V lost 7 bases to trimming and J lost 8 bases; unmatched junction nucleotides: 7. The CDR3 has 15 amino acids. CDR1 and CDR2 from the germline V gene are MNHNS and SASEGT. CDR3 residues: CASNIGQGADSPLHF. DNA of the CDR3: TGTGCCAGCAATATTGGACAGGGGGCAGATTCACCCCTCCACTTT.

V and J are TRBV27 and TRBJ2-2; D gene uncertain. CDR3 length equals 13 residues. V lost 6 bases and J lost 3, with 8 bases in between. The V gene's germline CDR1 is MNHEY and CDR2 SMNVEV (reference sequence). The CDR3 nucleotides read TGTGCCAGCAGGGCAGGATACACCGGGGAGCTGTTTTTT. Protein sequence: CASRAGYTGELFF.

The genes are TRBV7-2 and TRBJ2-3, with a weak D call TRBD1 (6 bases). The V gene lost 1 base and the J gene lost 4 bases, with 12 bases spanning the gap. The CDR3 totals 15 residues. Germline V gives CDR1 SGHTA, CDR2 FQGNSA. CDR3 coding DNA: TGTGCCAGCAGCTTAGTCGCCAGGGGACCAGATACGCAGTATTTT. Protein product: CASSLVARGPDTQYF. Using reference TRBV7-2 and TRBJ2-3 for the parts outside the CDR3, the full variable domain is GAGVSQSPSNKVTEKGKDVELRCDPISGHTALYWYRQSLGQGLEFLIYFQGNSAPDKSGLPSDRFSAERTGGSVSTLTIQRTQQEDSAVYLCASSLVARGPDTQYFGPGTRLTVL.

The CDR3 spells CASSQDETAAGSPLHF. CDR3 in DNA: TGCGCCAGCAGCCAAGACGAAACGGCCGCGGGGTCACCCCTCCACTTT. V is TRBV4-3 and J is TRBJ1-6; D unresolved. Between the trimmed V and J ends, which lost 0 bases and 10 bases, there was a span of 16 bases. The CDR3 is 16 residues long. Germline V gene data show CDR1 as LGHNA and CDR2 as YSLEER.

This clone came up a few times. J is TRBJ1-1 and V is TRBV5-4, with 9 bases that match TRBD1. The CDR3 covers 15 residues. The germline CDR1 and CDR2 sequences are SGHNT and YYREEE (reference sequence). V gave up 0 bases and J gave up 4 bases; unmatched junction bases: 4. The CDR3 spells CASSLDTGGTTEAFF. The CDR3 DNA reads as TGTGCCAGCAGCTTGGATACAGGGGGCACCACTGAAGCTTTCTTT.

The chain combines TRBV30 with TRBJ1-1; D not certain. The CDR3 loop spans 12 amino acids. V was cut by 8 bases and J by 1 base, with 11 bases left in between. Germline-derived CDR1 and CDR2 are GTSNPN and SVGIG (reference sequence). In nucleotides, the CDR3 is TGTGCCGGACGGCGGGGGAACACTGAAGCTTTCTTT. Amino acid sequence: CAGRRGNTEAFF.

The chain has TRBV5-1 and TRBJ1-2; 8 positions match TRBD1. CDR3 length: 16 amino acids. V dropped 2 bases and J dropped 1; count of bases not matched to a gene: 7. Germline V gene data show CDR1 as SGHRS and CDR2 as YFSETQ. CDR3 DNA sequence: TGCGCCAGCAGCTTATCCGGGACAGGCAATAACTATGGCTACACCTTC. Its translation is CASSLSGTGNNYGYTF.

The chain carries TRBV5-1 and TRBJ2-2; 7 nucleotides align to TRBD1. This CDR3 is 16 amino acids long. CDR1 is SGHRS and CDR2 is YFSETQ in the germline V gene. Unmatched junction bases numbered 8, after V lost 4 bases and J lost 2 bases. The CDR3 region has the DNA TGCGCCAGCAGCCTACCCGGGACAGCTAACACCGGGGAGCTGTTTTTT. Its translation is CASSLPGTANTGELFF.

This clone was seen a handful of times. This chain uses TRBV29-1 with TRBJ1-1; 8 bases agree with TRBD1. CDR3 length: 12 residues. Germline loops: CDR1 SQVTM, CDR2 ANQGSEA. The CDR3 DNA follows: TGCAGGGGGGACAGGAGGGACACTGAAGCTTTCTTT. Protein: CRGDRRDTEAFF.

The count of this clone is one. The CDR3 here is CSALSNYGYTF. CDR3 bases: TGCAGTGCCCTCAGTAACTATGGCTACACCTTC. The chain uses TRBV20-1 and TRBJ1-2; no firm D call. V dropped 6 bases and J dropped 1 base, with 6 bases sitting between them. The germline CDR1 and CDR2 sequences are DFQATT and SNEGSKA (reference sequence). The CDR3 runs 11 residues.

The chain combines TRBV6-6 with TRBJ1-2; a weak D match, TRBD1 (5 bases). The germline V gene encodes CDR1 MNHNY and CDR2 SVGAGI (reference sequence). V lost 5 bases, J lost 3 bases, and 10 bases lay in between. The CDR3 runs to 13 residues. This CDR3 reads CASSPGGDYGYTF. The CDR3 nucleotides read TGTGCCAGCAGTCCCGGAGGGGACTATGGCTACACCTTC.

V is TRBV5-1 and J is TRBJ2-2; D not resolved. Trimming pared 3 bases from V and 0 bases from J, leaving 9 bases between. Germline V gene sequence: CDR1 SGHRS, CDR2 YFSETQ. The CDR3 totals 15 residues. The CDR3 DNA sequence: TGCGCCAGCAGCTCCTCAACATCGAACACCGGGGAGCTGTTTTTT. Translating gives CASSSSTSNTGELFF. Full variable domain (remainder filled in from reference TRBV5-1 and TRBJ2-2): KAGVTQTPRYLIKTRGQQVTLSCSPISGHRSVSWYQQTPGQGLQFLFEYFSETQRNKGNFPGRFSGRQFSNSRSEMNVSTLELGDSALYLCASSSSTSNTGELFFGEGSRLTVL.

This chain connects TRBV6-5 to TRBJ1-5, with 8 nucleotides matching TRBD1. The V and J ends lost 5 bases and 4 bases, in that order; junction bases with no gene match: 4. CDR3 length: 14 residues. Germline CDR1 MNHEY, CDR2 SVGAGI. The CDR3 protein is CASSTRGLNQPQHF. CDR3 nucleotide sequence: TGTGCCAGCAGTACCAGGGGGCTGAATCAGCCCCAGCATTTT.

J is TRBJ2-1 and V is TRBV29-1; 9 bases are a match to TRBD2. The CDR3 covers 15 residues. Germline V gene sequence: CDR1 SQVTM, CDR2 ANQGSEA. DNA for the CDR3: TGCTCTACGGGTAGCGGGGGTCTATCCTACAATGAGCAGTTCTTC. It yields the protein CSTGSGGLSYNEQFF.

This chain connects TRBV29-1 to TRBJ2-5; D gene ambiguous. CDR1 and CDR2 (germline): SQVTM, ANQGSEA. With 5 bases removed from V and 5 bases from J, the gap between germline ends came to 15 bases. The CDR3 has 13 residues. CDR3 DNA: TGCAGCGTTTGGGATCATCTCGTCGAGACCCAGTACTTC. It encodes CSVWDHLVETQYF.

The CDR3 DNA follows: TGCGCCAGCAGCTCTGGACAGGCCTCCTACGAGCAGTACTTC. This encodes CASSSGQASYEQYF. The V gene is TRBV5-1, the J gene TRBJ2-7; 7 positions agree with TRBD1. The V gene's germline CDR1 is SGHRS and CDR2 YFSETQ. This CDR3 region has 14 residues. With 3 bases clipped from V and 0 bases from J, the junction kept 3 bases outside the gene matches.

This chain uses TRBV27 with TRBJ2-1; 8 bases are a match to TRBD1. The CDR3 spans 13 residues. Germline V gene data show CDR1 as MNHEY and CDR2 as SMNVEV (reference sequence). Germline trimming cut 6 bases from V and 9 bases from J; bases unmatched to any gene: 7. CDR3 sequence: CASSWVGTGEQFF. The CDR3 DNA reads TGTGCCAGCAGCTGGGTGGGGACAGGTGAGCAGTTCTTC.

This clone showed up just a few times. The J gene is TRBJ1-5, the V gene TRBV10-3, with 7 positions matching TRBD1. CDR1 and CDR2 from the germline V gene are ENHRY and SYGVKD. CDR3 length: 14 residues. V lost 4 bases and J lost 2; bases outside the gene matches: 2. This CDR3 reads CAISGQGGNQPQHF. Written as DNA, the CDR3 is TGTGCCATCAGTGGACAGGGAGGCAATCAGCCCCAGCATTTT.

Turning to this clone: A read error may account for a junction end that differs from germline. CDR3 DNA: TGTGCTAGCAGCTTAGACGGGGGGGCTCGCAATGAGCAGTTCTTC. Its protein product is CASSLDGGARNEQFF. This chain links TRBV7-7 with TRBJ2-1; 8 bases align to TRBD2. CDR1 and CDR2 from the germline V gene are SSHAT and FNYEAQ (reference sequence). This CDR3 has 15 amino acids.

The chain links TRBV29-1 to TRBJ2-6; TRBD1 matches 7 bases. Germline CDR1 is SQVTM and CDR2 is ANQGSEA. Trimming took 7 bases from V and 2 from J; bases not matched to a gene: 2. CDR3 length: 13 residues. CDR3 sequence (DNA): TGCAGCGCCGGGACAGCTGGGGCCAACGTCCTGACTTTC. Protein: CSAGTAGANVLTF.

The sample holds a few counts of this clone. The DNA for the CDR3 is TGCGCCAGCAGCCCGGGACTTACCGTCACGGATACGCAGTATTTT. It translates to CASSPGLTVTDTQYF. V gene TRBV5-1 combines with J gene TRBJ2-3, with a tentative D call TRBD2 (6 bases). This CDR3 comprises 15 residues. Germline assignment: CDR1 SGHRS and CDR2 YFSETQ. Trimming shortened V by 4 bases and J by 6 bases, and 18 bases separated the two germline ends.

This chain uses TRBV11-2 with TRBJ1-6; D gene unclear. The CDR3 has 14 amino acids. Germline assignment: CDR1 SGHAT and CDR2 FQNNGV. The V and J ends lost 4 bases and 6 bases respectively, with 10 bases between them. CDR3 in amino acids: CASSSGLANSPLHF. CDR3 bases: TGTGCCAGCAGCTCTGGCTTGGCTAATTCACCCCTCCACTTT.

The chain recombines TRBV5-1 with TRBJ2-7; 7 nucleotides align to TRBD1. Germline values: CDR1 SGHRS, CDR2 YFSETQ. Unmatched junction bases numbered 15, after V lost 5 bases and J lost 4 bases. The CDR3 is made up of 16 amino acids. The DNA of the CDR3 is TGCGCCAGCAGTGGGGGTGGTTCCGGGACAGCTTACGAGCAGTACTTC. It is translated as CASSGGGSGTAYEQYF.

Turning to this clone: The same CDR3 can be traced to other DNA sequences in this sample. This chain connects TRBV5-1 to TRBJ2-1, with D unresolved. The V gene's germline CDR1 is SGHRS and CDR2 YFSETQ. V was pared by 0 bases and J by 0 bases, with 7 bases between. The CDR3 has 15 amino acids. CDR3 nucleotides: TGCGCCAGCAGCTTGGAAGGGTCCTCCTACAATGAGCAGTTCTTC. Translating it yields CASSLEGSSYNEQFF.

In nucleotides, the CDR3 is TGCGCCAGCAGCCAAGATTTAGTTACCTACAATGAGCAGTTCTTC. This sequence encodes CASSQDLVTYNEQFF. The chain combines TRBV4-3 with TRBJ2-1; D gene unclear. The V and J ends lost 0 bases and 2 bases respectively, with 8 bases between them. Germline CDR1 is LGHNA and CDR2 is YSLEER. This CDR3 spans 15 amino acids.

This CDR3 reads CASPHGINTDTQYF. CDR3 sequence (DNA): TGTGCCAGCCCTCATGGAATTAACACAGATACGCAGTATTTT. V gene TRBV7-9 combines with J gene TRBJ2-3; D is undetermined. The CDR3 spans 14 residues. Germline V gene data show CDR1 as SEHNR and CDR2 as FQNEAQ (reference sequence). Between the trimmed V and J ends, which lost 8 bases and 2 bases, there was a span of 14 bases.

This clone has only a few counts. The rearrangement uses TRBV29-1 and TRBJ2-7; D uncertain. The germline gives CDR1 SQVTM, CDR2 ANQGSEA. The CDR3 covers 13 residues. Trimming took off 3 bases at V and 6 bases at J, with 15 bases between the two ends. CDR3 sequence (DNA): TGCAGCGTTGACCGCGGCGGCGGCCCCGAGCAGTACTTC. The encoded protein is CSVDRGGGPEQYF.